Following are 11 T cell receptor beta chains from one sample sequenced in a study of blood T cell repertoires in COVID-19. Clones were sequenced by immunoSEQ multiplex PCR, and TCRdb holds only the in-frame ones, with some missing. The data hold roughly 300,000 clones, with 80% to 90% observed a single time. Sequencing was performed on PBMCs or T cells enriched from blood (not recorded which). Receptors were obtained from a woman in her 40s with acute COVID-19.

The rearrangement uses TRBV6-2 or TRBV6-3 and TRBJ1-2, with D maybe TRBD1 (6 bases). The CDR3 is made up of 14 amino acids. Trimming cost V 6 bases and J 1 base, with 12 bases left between them. Germline V CDR1 and CDR2: MNHEY, SVGEGT. DNA for the CDR3: TGTGCCAGCAGCTCGGACAGTATTAACTATGGCTACACCTTC. It codes for CASSSDSINYGYTF.

This clone is a singleton in its sample. V and J are TRBV12-3 or TRBV12-4 and TRBJ1-1, with 7 positions matching TRBD1. The CDR3 covers 12 residues. V shed 5 bases, J shed 6 bases, and the junction held 3 bases outside the gene matches. CDR3 protein: CASSMTGSEAFF. Written as DNA, the CDR3 is TGTGCCAGCAGTATGACAGGGTCTGAAGCTTTCTTT.

The gene calls are TRBV27 and TRBJ2-7; the D is unclear. CDR1 MNHEY and CDR2 SMNVEV come from the germline V gene (reference sequence). The CDR3 length is 15 residues. V was shortened by 0 bases and J by 2 bases, with 11 bases between the two germline ends. CDR3 residues: CASSLSNRTPYEQYF. The CDR3 bases are TGTGCCAGCAGTTTATCGAACAGAACACCCTACGAGCAGTACTTC.

This rearrangement joins TRBV28 to TRBJ2-7; TRBD1 matches 11 bases. CDR1 is MDHEN and CDR2 is SYDVKM in the germline V gene. V lost 2 bases to trimming and J lost 3 bases; unmatched junction nucleotides: 3. This CDR3 contains 15 residues. The CDR3 spells CASSLGGTGGYEQYF. CDR3 coding DNA: TGTGCCAGCAGTTTAGGGGGGACAGGGGGCTACGAGCAGTACTTC.

V usage is TRBV7-3 and J usage is TRBJ2-1, with D maybe TRBD1 (6 bases). This CDR3 has 15 residues. Germline V gene lookup returns CDR1 SGHTA and CDR2 FQGTGA. Trimming took off 1 base at V and 8 bases at J, with 15 bases between the two ends. CDR3 DNA: TGTGCCAGCAGCTTAAGTTCAGGGGCTACCCATGAGCAGTTCTTC. Translating it yields CASSLSSGATHEQFF.

This chain uses TRBV7-3 with TRBJ2-3; D gene uncertain. Germline CDR1 and CDR2: SGHTA and FQGTGA. The germline V and J ends were trimmed by 2 bases and 5 bases, with 17 bases remaining between them. The CDR3 length is 16 residues. CDR3 coding DNA: TGTGCCAGCAGCTTAGGATTGGGCGATTTGGGAGATACGCAGTATTTT. This encodes CASSLGLGDLGDTQYF.

The chain combines TRBV11-1 with TRBJ1-6, with D tentatively TRBD1 (6 bases). The CDR3 totals 14 residues. The germline gives CDR1 SGHAT, CDR2 FQDESV (reference sequence). V dropped 3 bases and J dropped 10 bases, with 13 bases sitting between them. CDR3 sequence reads: CASSFGSQGSPLHF. The CDR3 DNA follows: TGTGCCAGCAGCTTTGGTTCACAGGGATCACCCCTCCACTTT.

V gene TRBV9 combines with J gene TRBJ2-7; 11 positions match TRBD2. The V and J ends lost 3 bases and 12 bases, in that order; junction bases with no gene match: 17. CDR3 length: 16 residues. The germline gives CDR1 SGDLS, CDR2 YYNGEE. The CDR3: CASSAGESLLAGGLYF. The CDR3 nucleotides read TGTGCCAGCAGCGCCGGAGAAAGTCTTCTAGCGGGAGGTCTGTACTTC.

The rearrangement joins TRBV5-4 to TRBJ2-2; 7 bases agree with TRBD2. This CDR3 region has 15 residues. After removal of 4 bases from V and 0 bases from J, the junction contained 3 bases not matched to a gene. Germline lookup yields CDR1 SGHNT and CDR2 YYREEE (reference sequence). The CDR3, as DNA: TGTGCCAGCAGCAGTCTAGCGGCGAACACCGGGGAGCTGTTTTTT. Its protein is CASSSLAANTGELFF.

DNA for the CDR3: TGTGCCAGCAGTTTAGGGGGGTTATACCAGCCCCAGCATTTT. Translation: CASSLGGLYQPQHF. The chain couples TRBV27 to TRBJ1-5; TRBD1 is a possible D gene (5 bases). The V and J ends lost 2 bases and 7 bases respectively, with 12 bases between them. This CDR3 spans 14 amino acids. Per the germline V gene, CDR1 is MNHEY and CDR2 is SMNVEV (reference sequence).

About this clone itself: Other DNA sequences from this sample encode an identical CDR3 as well. The rearrangement joins TRBV18 to TRBJ1-3; tentatively, D is TRBD1 (5 bases). V gave up 2 bases and J gave up 1 base, with 6 bases separating them. Germline V CDR1 and CDR2: KGHSH, LQKENI. This CDR3 is built from 14 residues. Here the CDR3 DNA reads TGTGCCAGCTCACCAGACAGATCTGGAAACACCATATATTTT. Its translation is CASSPDRSGNTIYF.